These 32 T cell receptor beta chains share one sample of origin, sequenced in a study of technical replicates of blood from a handful of donors. The protocol was immunoSEQ multiplex PCR, while the TCRdb copy is restricted to in-frame clones and leaves out a portion. The sample includes around 71,000 clones, around 90% of them seen just once. The sequenced material came from T cells isolated from PBMCs. The receptors were sampled from a human donor in good health.

The table lists this clone with a few counts. The genes are TRBV6-5 and TRBJ1-5, with a possible D match to TRBD1 (5 bases). V lost 0 bases and J 5 bases, leaving 8 bases between the germline ends. This CDR3 contains 14 residues. Germline values: CDR1 MNHEY, CDR2 SVGAGI. CDR3 bases: TGTGCCAGCAGTTACTCGGAAGGGGATCAGCCCCAGCATTTT. Protein: CASSYSEGDQPQHF.

This clone showed up just once. This rearrangement joins TRBV9 to TRBJ1-1; 8 nucleotides agree with TRBD1. Germline V CDR1 and CDR2: SGDLS, YYNGEE. Losses at the gene ends were 0 bases for V and 1 base for J; bases not matched to a gene: 2. The CDR3 contains 15 residues. The CDR3 DNA follows: TGTGCCAGCAGCGTAGCCGGACAGGGGAACACTGAAGCTTTCTTT. Encoded protein: CASSVAGQGNTEAFF.

This sequence joins TRBV19 and TRBJ1-3; the D is unclear. Per the germline V gene, CDR1 is LNHDA and CDR2 is SQIVND (reference sequence). V lost 10 bases and J lost 7, with 8 bases in between. The CDR3 is made up of 10 amino acids. The CDR3 sequence: CATKSNTIYF. CDR3 nucleotide sequence: TGTGCCACCAAATCCAACACCATATATTTT.

The chain joins TRBV4-1 to TRBJ1-4; D unclear. The CDR3 covers 14 residues. CDR1 is MGHRA and CDR2 is YSYEKL in the germline V gene. The germline V and J ends were trimmed by 1 base and 12 bases, with 15 bases remaining between them. The CDR3 DNA is TGCGCCAGCAGCCAAGGGGAGAGGGTTCAGGAACTGTTTTTT. Translation: CASSQGERVQELFF.

The J gene is TRBJ2-7, the V gene TRBV7-3; 8 bases line up with TRBD1. Germline CDR1 SGHTA, CDR2 FQGTGA. J gave up 3 bases and V 3 bases, and 4 bases lay outside the gene matches. This CDR3 contains 14 residues. The CDR3 sequence: CASSLGTGLYEQYF. CDR3 DNA: TGTGCCAGCAGCTTGGGGACAGGACTCTACGAGCAGTACTTC.

V usage is TRBV13 and J usage is TRBJ2-7; 9 nucleotides match TRBD1. The V segment lost 0 bases and the J segment 6 bases; nucleotides outside the gene matches: 6. Germline CDR1 is PRHDT and CDR2 is FYEKMQ (reference sequence). The CDR3 totals 15 residues. The CDR3 loop reads CASSLGGQGSSEQYF. As DNA, the CDR3 is TGTGCCAGCAGCTTAGGGGGACAGGGATCTTCCGAGCAGTACTTC.

This rearrangement joins TRBV4-3 to TRBJ2-7; D is unresolved. This CDR3 has 16 amino acids. The germline V gene has CDR1 LGHNA and CDR2 YSLEER. Trimming cost V 1 base and J 0 bases, with 13 bases left between them. DNA of the CDR3: TGCGCCAGCAGCCAAGTAGTGTGGGCTGCCTCCTACGAGCAGTACTTC. The encoded protein is CASSQVVWAASYEQYF.

This chain links TRBV5-6 with TRBJ2-7; no reliable D call. The V gene lost 2 bases and the J gene lost 5 bases, with 8 bases spanning the gap. The CDR3 extends over 12 amino acids. The germline V gene encodes CDR1 SGHDT and CDR2 YYEEEE. This CDR3 reads CASSFYLHEQYF. CDR3 DNA: TGTGCCAGCAGCTTTTATCTCCACGAGCAGTACTTC.

The CDR3 here is CASSQAGTSGFGEQFF. CDR3 in DNA: TGCGCCAGCAGCCAGGCCGGGACTAGCGGCTTTGGGGAGCAGTTCTTC. The rearrangement uses TRBV4-1 and TRBJ2-1, with 11 bases matching TRBD2. J was trimmed by 10 bases and V by 3 bases; bases with no gene match: 11. CDR1 MGHRA and CDR2 YSYEKL come from the germline V gene. The CDR3 is 16 residues long.

This clone has just a few counts. CDR3: CASSSIPGGTEAFF. CDR3 nucleotides: TGTGCCAGTAGTAGTATCCCAGGGGGCACTGAAGCTTTCTTT. The V call is TRBV19, the J call TRBJ1-1, with 7 bases fitting TRBD1. V lost 4 bases to trimming and J lost 4 bases; unmatched junction nucleotides: 6. Germline CDR1 and CDR2: LNHDA and SQIVND (reference sequence). The CDR3 runs to 14 residues.

The chain has TRBV2 and TRBJ1-1; tentative D call: TRBD1 (5 bases). Trimming removed 7 bases at V and 1 base at J, with 13 bases between. The length of the CDR3 is 14 residues. CDR1 and CDR2 from the germline V gene are SNHLY and FYNNEI. CDR3: CASIILGGNTEAFF. The CDR3 DNA reads as TGTGCCAGCATTATCCTCGGGGGGAACACTGAAGCTTTCTTT.

This chain joins TRBV6-1 and TRBJ1-1, with 7 bases lining up with TRBD1. The CDR3 runs to 14 residues. From germline, CDR1 is MNHNS and CDR2 SASEGT. The V and J ends lost 4 bases and 4 bases, in that order; junction bases with no gene match: 6. DNA of the CDR3: TGTGCCAGCAGTGGTAGACAGGGCATCACTGAAGCTTTCTTT. It is translated as CASSGRQGITEAFF.

The V and J genes are TRBV10-2 and TRBJ2-7; D perhaps matches TRBD1 (6 bases). Trimming cost V 7 bases and J 6 bases, with 19 bases left between them. CDR1 and CDR2 (germline): WSHSY, SAAADI. The CDR3 is 14 residues long. This chain's CDR3 is CASKVPETGLEQYF. The CDR3, as DNA: TGCGCCAGCAAGGTTCCAGAAACAGGGCTCGAGCAGTACTTC.

The CDR3 region is CASSVGGGGQETQYF. CDR3 coding DNA: TGTGCCAGCAGCGTAGGAGGGGGCGGTCAAGAGACCCAGTACTTC. V is TRBV9 and J is TRBJ2-5; 7 positions match TRBD1. The CDR3 is made up of 15 amino acids. V lost 0 bases to trimming and J lost 2 bases; unmatched junction nucleotides: 4. Germline CDR1 is SGDLS and CDR2 is YYNGEE.

V and J are TRBV19 and TRBJ2-7; 8 nucleotides align to TRBD1. Germline V gives CDR1 LNHDA, CDR2 SQIVND (reference sequence). Trimming removed 5 bases from V and 7 bases from J; junction bases left unmatched: 7. The CDR3 sequence is 13 residues long. In DNA form, the CDR3 reads TGTGCCAGTAGTGTAGGACAGGGCCGGGAGCAGTACTTC. It encodes CASSVGQGREQYF.

This chain joins TRBV18 and TRBJ2-1, with a possible D match to TRBD1 (7 bases). The CDR3 runs 15 residues. Per germline, CDR1 KGHSH and CDR2 LQKENI. With 3 bases removed from V and 6 bases from J, the gap between germline ends came to 15 bases. This chain's CDR3 is CASSPQGQEGNEQFF. CDR3 bases: TGTGCCAGCTCACCCCAAGGACAGGAGGGCAATGAGCAGTTCTTC.

This clone was counted only a few times. The CDR3 DNA is TGTGCCAGCTCACAACCGGGACAGGGGAACAATGGCTACACCTTC. Its translation is CASSQPGQGNNGYTF. J is TRBJ1-2 and V is TRBV18; 10 bases are a match to TRBD1. Trimming at V came to 4 bases and at J to 6 bases, leaving 8 bases not matched to a gene. This CDR3 spans 15 amino acids. Germline CDR1 is KGHSH and CDR2 is LQKENI.

The chain couples TRBV19 to TRBJ1-5; D is possibly TRBD1 (5 bases). Trimming removed 5 bases from V and 5 bases from J, with 10 bases in between. The CDR3 length is 13 residues. The germline V gene has CDR1 LNHDA and CDR2 SQIVND (reference sequence). The CDR3 DNA reads as TGTGCCAGTAGTTCCCGCAGGGATCAGCCCCAGCATTTT. It codes for CASSSRRDQPQHF. The full variable domain, completed using reference TRBV19 and TRBJ1-5, is DGGITQSPKYLFRKEGQNVTLSCEQNLNHDAMYWYRQDPGQGLRLIYYSQIVNDFQKGDIAEGYSVSREKKESFPLTVTSAQKNPTAFYLCASSSRRDQPQHFGDGTRLSIL.

The gene calls are TRBV2 and TRBJ2-5; 11 nucleotides match TRBD2. This CDR3 has 17 residues. V shed 9 bases, J shed 1 base, and the junction held 13 bases outside the gene matches. Germline CDR1 reads SNHLY; CDR2 reads FYNNEI. This chain's CDR3 is CARGGALAGDPQETQYF. Written as DNA, the CDR3 is TGTGCCAGGGGGGGGGCACTAGCGGGAGACCCCCAAGAGACCCAGTACTTC.

In DNA, the CDR3 is TGTGCCAGCAGCGATCTACAGGGGAGAGAGACCCAGTACTTC. It codes for CASSDLQGRETQYF. This sequence joins TRBV9 and TRBJ2-5; 7 bases are a match to TRBD1. Unmatched junction bases numbered 6, after V lost 3 bases and J lost 4 bases. Germline loops: CDR1 SGDLS, CDR2 YYNGEE. The CDR3 runs to 14 residues.

This clone came up once. The CDR3 nucleotides read TGTGCCAGCAGCTTAGGTGGACTAGCGGGAGGCGAGACCCAGTACTTC. It encodes CASSLGGLAGGETQYF. V and J are TRBV11-3 and TRBJ2-5; TRBD2 matches 14 bases. CDR3 length: 16 amino acids. V gave up 1 base and J gave up 5 bases; unmatched junction bases: 3. Germline lookup yields CDR1 SGHNT and CDR2 YENEEA.

This sequence joins TRBV28 and TRBJ1-2, with D possibly matching TRBD1 (5 bases). This CDR3 region has 14 residues. CDR1 is MDHEN, CDR2 SYDVKM, per germline. V lost 5 bases to trimming and J lost 3 bases, with 13 bases between them. The CDR3 coding sequence is TGTGCCAGCAGTCCCGCGGCAGGGCACTATGGCTACACCTTC. Protein: CASSPAAGHYGYTF.

The chain couples TRBV11-3 to TRBJ2-7, with TRBD2 identical over 14 bases. Germline CDR1 SGHNT, CDR2 YENEEA. This CDR3 has 14 residues. The V gene end was trimmed by 3 bases and the J gene end by 7 bases; junction bases not matched to a gene: 2. The DNA for the CDR3 is TGTGCCAGCAGCTTGACTAGCGGGAGGGAAGAGCAGTACTTC. Amino acid sequence: CASSLTSGREEQYF.

The gene calls are TRBV5-1 and TRBJ2-1; 10 positions agree with TRBD2. The V gene end was trimmed by 1 base and the J gene end by 5 bases; junction bases not matched to a gene: 3. Germline V gene sequence: CDR1 SGHRS, CDR2 YFSETQ. The CDR3 is 15 amino acids. The CDR3 sequence is CASSLTSGMNNEQFF. For the CDR3, the DNA is TGCGCCAGCAGCTTGACTAGCGGGATGAACAATGAGCAGTTCTTC.

The genes are TRBV5-4 and TRBJ2-7; 8 nucleotides line up with TRBD1. This CDR3 has 14 residues. The V gene end was trimmed by 4 bases and the J gene end by 2 bases; junction bases not matched to a gene: 5. CDR1 is SGHNT and CDR2 is YYREEE in the germline V gene (reference sequence). CDR3 sequence: CASSGQGPAYEQYF. The CDR3 DNA sequence: TGTGCCAGCAGCGGACAGGGACCCGCCTACGAGCAGTACTTC.

The CDR3, as DNA: TGTGCCAGCAATCGTCAGTCCGAAAAACTGTTTTTT. It specifies CASNRQSEKLFF. V is TRBV2 and J is TRBJ1-4; D is uncertain. V lost 7 bases and J 8 bases, leaving 11 bases between the germline ends. Germline V gene data show CDR1 as SNHLY and CDR2 as FYNNEI. This CDR3 spans 12 amino acids.

The genes are TRBV9 and TRBJ1-1, with D perhaps matching TRBD1 (5 bases). The germline V and J ends were trimmed by 4 bases and 4 bases, with 14 bases remaining between them. This CDR3 contains 14 residues. Germline CDR1 reads SGDLS; CDR2 reads YYNGEE. The CDR3 coding sequence is TGTGCCAGCAGCTGGGAGGGGCAGGGCACTGAAGCTTTCTTT. It codes for CASSWEGQGTEAFF.

The J gene is TRBJ2-3, the V gene TRBV19; 13 nucleotides align to TRBD2. V dropped 3 bases and J dropped 0; count of bases not matched to a gene: 0. The germline CDR1 and CDR2 sequences are LNHDA and SQIVND (reference sequence). This CDR3 is 16 amino acids long. DNA for the CDR3: TGTGCCAGTAGTATGGGACTAGCGGGAAGCACAGATACGCAGTATTTT. As protein: CASSMGLAGSTDTQYF. Combining the CDR3 with reference TRBV19 and TRBJ2-3 gives the whole variable domain DGGITQSPKYLFRKEGQNVTLSCEQNLNHDAMYWYRQDPGQGLRLIYYSQIVNDFQKGDIAEGYSVSREKKESFPLTVTSAQKNPTAFYLCASSMGLAGSTDTQYFGPGTRLTVL.

On this clone itself: The germline gene is not matched at one end of the junction; a read error may be the cause. V is TRBV7-9 and J is TRBJ1-2, with D tentatively TRBD1 (6 bases). CDR3 length equals 11 residues. Germline V gives CDR1 SEHNR, CDR2 FQNEAQ (reference sequence). CDR3 DNA: TGTGCCAGCAGCTTAGGTTCCCAGGGACACTTC. It is translated as CASSLGSQGHF.

This clone has just a few counts. The rearrangement uses TRBV11-3 and TRBJ1-1, with D perhaps matching TRBD1 (6 bases). Trimming left V 5 bases short and J 5 bases short, with 9 bases between. CDR3 length: 12 residues. CDR1 and CDR2 (germline): SGHNT, YENEEA. The CDR3, as DNA: TGTGCCAGCAGCCCAGGGGTGACTGAAGCTTTCTTT. It encodes CASSPGVTEAFF.

The rearrangement joins TRBV30 to TRBJ1-5, with 7 bases lining up with TRBD1. V shed 2 bases and J 3 bases; nucleotides not matched to a gene: 4. The CDR3 is 14 residues long. The germline CDR1 and CDR2 sequences are GTSNPN and SVGIG (reference sequence). The CDR3 sequence is CAWSRDRDNQPQHF. CDR3 bases: TGTGCCTGGAGTAGGGACAGAGACAATCAGCCCCAGCATTTT.

This chain links TRBV14 with TRBJ2-7, with D hard to call. V was pared by 2 bases and J by 3 bases, with 11 bases between. The CDR3 covers 14 residues. CDR1 is SGHDN and CDR2 is FVKESK in the germline V gene. For the CDR3, the DNA is TGTGCCAGCAGCCAACTAGGCCGTGGCTACGAGCAGTACTTC. The encoded protein is CASSQLGRGYEQYF.